The entry below gives a single TCR beta chain sequence along with its context. Its antigen is still unknown. No clone much larger than this one lies a single base away; base qualities are absent. This specimen comes from a study of cytomegalovirus exposure and HLA in healthy donors (dated by TCRdb to the late 2010s). For the wider study: An earlier analysis of a few hundred of the donors reported 276 Gb of sequence data and 117 million unique TCR beta sequences obtained from 150 million to 200 million T cells. An early release covering about 600 HLA-typed donors comprised approximately 300 gigabases of sequencing data and tens of millions of unique TCR sequences. Of the approximately 400 genotyped donors, 65% to 90% were placed in the genetic ancestry cluster associated with self-reported Caucasian donors. The study was designed to test whether signatures of past pathogen exposure could be identified by cataloging public T cell receptors. The T cell repertoires of several hundred subjects were profiled by immunosequencing and related to cytomegalovirus serostatus. Besides the first cohort of roughly 660 subjects, a separate validation cohort made up of 120 different subjects was used. To predict cytomegalovirus infection status, the study brought together high-throughput TCR immunosequencing, statistical association of individual TCRs with disease status, and machine learning. A later analysis re-analyzed previously published TCR beta repertoires from 650 to 800 donors and added high-resolution HLA genotyping to study TCR occurrence patterns. In the later analysis, no new phenotypic data were used to find candidate immune exposures; instead, reliance was placed on TCR beta sequences and their occurrence across donors. An earlier analysis of approximately 580 of the donors used high-throughput TCR beta sequencing to judge whether each TCR beta V gene segment behaved as functional or pseudogenic. Donor age, sex, ethnicity and CMV serostatus were compiled together with the repertoire data. Genome-wide SNP genotypes for about 60% of the roughly 700 donors were used in a later genetic analysis, which treated that subset as a discovery cohort. Every discovery cohort repertoire had been produced on one sequencing platform. HLA typing covered class I and class II loci at four-digit resolution. The number of donors typed differed by locus, with roughly 629-640 for A, B, C, DRB1 and DQB1, around 560 for DQA1, 606 for DPA1, and some 440 for DPB1. Four or five DR-DQ haplotypes were handled as single units for association and clustering because linkage in the cohort was strong. Among roughly 400 genotyped donors of the cohort, an average of approximately 220,000 unique TCR beta nucleotide sequences was sequenced per donor, of which roughly 18% were non-productive. The investigation overall reported the following: A later analysis found that most CMV-associated TCR beta chains appeared HLA-restricted, with HLA associations seemingly driven largely by CMV exposure. Because HLA typing was missing for some donors at each locus, association tests included only the typed subset. In a later analysis, HLA-associated TCR beta chains were found to be more clonally expanded and to have lower generation probabilities than equally common non-associated chains. In a later analysis, around 17,000 TCR beta sequences were associated with specific HLA alleles at a false discovery rate of 0.05. The cohort was sequenced for TCR beta chains only, and without alpha or paired-chain data the features that could be detected were limited. The authors suggested that the approach could potentially be generalized to other disease states and immunological phenotypes. V-gene and J-gene trimming of TCR beta chains was associated with a missense DCLRE1C variant in a later genetic analysis, and the association was replicated in an independent cohort. Most TCR sequences were seen in very few donors, while some public TCRs were found in many individuals. The only immune exposure information available for the cohort was CMV serostatus. A further reported finding was that TCR beta sequences accurately predicted the HLA-A and HLA-B alleles for most subjects in the first cohort. A cluster of highly shared sequence variants was judged likely to represent a technical artifact of the sequencing pipeline. According to a later genetic analysis, donors in an Asian-associated ancestry cluster had fewer N-insertions in productive TCRs than the approximately 670-donor mean. Because the 87-base-pair reads could not distinguish some IMGT-functional V segments, including TRBV6-2 and TRBV6-3, those segments were excluded. Because counts were too low, about 17 rarely observed V segments, including chromosome 9 orphons, were excluded from the earlier analysis of a few hundred of the donors. An earlier analysis of some 560 of the donors showed that most TCR beta V segments appeared in productive rearrangements either about 87% or about 30% of the time, which broadly matched IMGT annotations. In a later analysis, several top co-occurrence clusters were reported to appear linked to parvovirus B19, influenza, CMV and Epstein-Barr virus. Assigning TCR associations to individual alleles was difficult when HLA alleles, especially DR and DQ, strongly co-occurred. In vitro tests confirmed that three of the cytomegalovirus-associated TCR beta chains recognize cytomegalovirus antigens. Correlated functional status among segregating V segments might reflect linkage disequilibrium, but an unknown experimental factor could not be ruled out. Cytomegalovirus status was reported to be diagnosed by the classifier with high specificity and sensitivity in both the original and validation cohorts. A total of roughly 160 TCR beta chains were listed by the study as associated with cytomegalovirus. According to a later analysis, TCR association rates differed among HLA loci, with DRB1 alleles showing the most associated TCRs and HLA-C alleles showing the fewest. Sequencing depth was assumed to be roughly uniform across donors in the presence/absence analyses, though that assumption may not hold.

Trimming costs V 6 bases and J 4 bases, and their ends lie 13 bases apart. Taken from the germline V gene, the CDR1 and CDR2 loops are MNHEY and SVGAGI. Inclusive of the bounding cysteine and phenylalanine, the CDR3 is 15 residues long. Only the CDR3 part of the read is kept: 45 bases, read in frame from the first base. Libraries came from the immunoSEQ multiplex PCR assay. The multiplex PCR relied on a mix of 60 forward primers for TCR Vbeta segments and 13 reverse primers for TCR Jbeta segments. The CDR3 region of rearranged TCR beta genes was amplified from genomic DNA with a multiplex PCR assay. The Illumina HiSeq System was used to sequence the amplified TCR beta libraries as 87-base-pair reads. The original methods were these. In a later analysis, 70 million to 95 million unique TCR beta chains were counted across the 500 to 850 repertoires, and about 10 million of these chains were shared by at least two donors. Raw reads were error-corrected and collapsed into unique sequences by a nearest-neighbor algorithm in which closely related sequences were merged to remove PCR and sequencing errors. To assign V, D and J gene segments, CDR3 sequences were aligned to IMGT reference sequences. For a sequence to be retained, a match of at least six nucleotides to both a V gene segment and a J gene segment was required. A rearrangement counted as productive if the CDR3 had no stop codons and remained in frame with V and J, and every other rearrangement counted as non-productive. CDR3 was defined by IMGT convention, running from the second conserved V-encoded cysteine to the conserved J-encoded phenylalanine. Sequences without an unambiguous match to a single V gene segment were excluded from the earlier analysis of 500 to 700 of the donors. In an earlier analysis of several hundred of the donors, V segments were called functional above 56.7% productive rearrangements and were called segregating when the between-donor standard deviation exceeded 5%. A statistical classification framework was developed to diagnose cytomegalovirus status using the catalog of TCR beta chain sequences. V and J gene assignment, in a later analysis, came from comparing TCR nucleotide sequences with IMGT/GENE-DB human TR gene sequences. The TCRdist pipeline was used in a later analysis to assign CDR3 sequences and most-parsimonious VDJ recombination scenarios. In a later analysis, every TCR beta chain was defined by the combination of its CDR3 amino acid sequence and its V-gene family, and reads without a unique V-gene family were dropped. As a way to deal with suspected cross-contamination and a sequencing artifact, a later analysis dropped 640 or so nucleotide sequences that were highly shared and had low generation probability. For each public chain, a later analysis derived a clonal expansion index from normalized ranks of inferred template counts within each repertoire. In a later analysis, generation probabilities were computed using a VDJ recombination model fitted to out-of-frame rearrangements, and the results were checked against IGoR. In a later analysis, TCR-TCR, TCR-HLA and TCR-CMV co-occurrence was scored with hypergeometric tests, and a repertoire-size bias correction was applied to TCR pairs. To estimate false discovery rates, a later analysis permuted the HLA or CMV assignments 20 times. A later analysis grouped co-occurring TCRs with DBSCAN, adding TCRdist sequence similarity when clustering within HLA-allele-positive subsets. For co-occurrence clustering, repertoires with fewer than 30,000 or more than 120,000 public chains were excluded, along with 5 or 6 repertoires with anomalous nucleotide sharing. TCRdb stores this immuneACCESS table with in-frame sequences only. Part of the clones is absent; in the studies checked, under half of the shortfall reflects unresolved V genes, and no reason is known for the rest. From that table come the V and J calls and clone size; the DNA was used to work out D and trimming. Recorded for this sample are 120,000 to 150,000 clones; 60% to 85% of them occurred a single time. About 13% of the sample goes to the ten largest clones.

The cohort comprised 670 or so healthy bone marrow donors. At the time of sampling, all cohort members were nominally healthy, though unrecorded immune exposures were likely present. The donor was CMV seropositive and was included in the group of 250 to 300 seropositive cohort members. A peripheral blood sample was provided by each donor, and peripheral blood mononuclear cells were used for TCR beta sequencing. Genomic DNA was extracted from the blood cell samples with the Qiagen DNeasy Blood Extraction Kit. The chain links TRBV6-5 with TRBJ2-6; the D region possibly corresponds to TRBD1 (6 bases align). The clonotype originates from a man between 40 and 49 years old in good health and CMV-seropositive. Sequencing used PBMCs. The base sequence is TGTGCCAGCAGCTCACAGGGAAACGGGGCCAACGTCCTGACTTTC. Its translation reads: CASSSQGNGANVLTF.